This entry lists 25 T cell receptor beta chains sequenced from one sample in a study of blood T cell repertoires in COVID-19. Clones were sequenced by immunoSEQ multiplex PCR, and TCRdb holds only the in-frame ones, with some missing. The sample consists of about 140,000 clones, 70% to 90% of them appearing once. The material sequenced was peripheral blood. The receptors come from an older man with acute or convalescent COVID-19.

The genes are TRBV4-1 and TRBJ1-2; TRBD1 might be the D (5 bases). The germline gives CDR1 MGHRA, CDR2 YSYEKL. With 0 bases removed from V and 2 bases from J, the gap between germline ends came to 10 bases. CDR3 length: 15 amino acids. The CDR3 sequence: CASSQDSAGNYGYTF. CDR3 DNA sequence: TGCGCCAGCAGCCAAGACTCGGCAGGGAACTATGGCTACACCTTC.

This sequence joins TRBV11-2 and TRBJ2-7; 12 nucleotides agree with TRBD2. CDR1 and CDR2 (germline): SGHAT, FQNNGV. This CDR3 region has 17 residues. V dropped 1 base and J dropped 3; count of bases not matched to a gene: 7. The DNA of the CDR3 is TGTGCCAGCAGCTTAGTCGGAACTAGCGGGGGGCACTACGAGCAGTACTTC. It codes for CASSLVGTSGGHYEQYF.

This chain links TRBV6-6 with TRBJ1-6; D might be TRBD1 (6 bases). The CDR3 is made up of 13 amino acids. The V end lost 8 bases, the J end lost 7 bases, and 12 bases lay between the germline ends. Germline-derived CDR1 and CDR2 are MNHNY and SVGAGI (reference sequence). This CDR3 is CASHRAENSPLHF. CDR3 in DNA: TGTGCCAGCCACAGGGCCGAGAATTCACCCCTCCACTTT.

V is TRBV7-3 and J is TRBJ2-3; TRBD2 matches at 13 bases. CDR1 is SGHTA, CDR2 FQGTGA, per germline. The trim removed 5 bases at V and 3 bases at J, leaving 14 bases unmatched. There are 19 residues in the CDR3. The CDR3 is CASSHPGGTSGALTDTQYF. The CDR3 coding sequence is TGTGCCAGCAGCCATCCAGGAGGGACTAGCGGGGCCCTAACAGATACGCAGTATTTT.

The chain joins TRBV5-1 to TRBJ1-1; D gene unclear. This CDR3 is built from 16 residues. Trimming shortened V by 0 bases and J by 4 bases, and 16 bases separated the two germline ends. Germline V gene data show CDR1 as SGHRS and CDR2 as YFSETQ. The CDR3 DNA sequence: TGCGCCAGCAGCTTGGGGCAGTCCCTCAGAGGCACTGAAGCTTTCTTT. It translates to CASSLGQSLRGTEAFF.

The genes are TRBV5-1 and TRBJ2-3; 7 nucleotides align to TRBD2. The CDR3 totals 15 residues. V was clipped by 3 bases and J by 2 bases; unmatched bases: 6. Germline CDR1 SGHRS, CDR2 YFSETQ. The CDR3 DNA sequence: TGCGCCAGCAGCTCACTAGCGACAAACACAGATACGCAGTATTTT. As protein: CASSSLATNTDTQYF.

J is TRBJ1-2 and V is TRBV10-3, with 8 positions matching TRBD1. Germline loops: CDR1 ENHRY, CDR2 SYGVKD. The CDR3 extends over 15 amino acids. The V segment lost 3 bases and the J segment 3 bases; nucleotides outside the gene matches: 6. The CDR3 region has the DNA TGTGCCATCAGTGACAGGGGGCACGGTGACTATGGCTACACCTTC. It is translated as CAISDRGHGDYGYTF.

The CDR3 sequence: CASSESSGANVLTF. CDR3 coding DNA: TGTGCCAGCAGCGAGAGCTCTGGGGCCAACGTCCTGACTTTC. The J gene is TRBJ2-6, the V gene TRBV7-3; no clear D gene. V was shortened by 5 bases and J by 0 bases, with 5 bases between the two germline ends. The V gene's germline CDR1 is SGHTA and CDR2 FQGTGA. The CDR3 is 14 amino acids.

The CDR3 protein is CASSSSANYGYTF. In DNA, the CDR3 is TGTGCCAGCAGCTCTTCAGCTAACTATGGCTACACCTTC. V usage is TRBV11-2 and J usage is TRBJ1-2; D not resolved. Germline assignment: CDR1 SGHAT and CDR2 FQNNGV. V was cut by 4 bases and J by 0 bases, with 6 bases left in between. The CDR3 contains 13 residues.

To note about this clone: Compared with germline, one end of the junction differs, possibly owing to a read error. The rearrangement uses TRBV11-2 and TRBJ1-2, with D perhaps TRBD1 (6 bases). This CDR3 region has 13 residues. The germline V gene encodes CDR1 SGHAT and CDR2 FQNNGV. The CDR3 is CASSLTGDARRDF. Written as DNA, the CDR3 is TGTGCCAGCAGCCTGACAGGTGATGCCCGCCGGGACTTC. The complete variable domain, with remaining parts taken from reference TRBV11-2 and TRBJ1-2, reads EAGVAQSPRYKIIEKRQSVAFWCNPISGHATLYWYQQILGQGPKLLIQFQNNGVVDDSQLPKDRFSAERLKGVDSTLKIQPAKLEDSAVYLCASSLTGDARRDFGSGTRLTVV.

The chain uses TRBV11-2 and TRBJ2-1, with 7 bases matching TRBD2. This CDR3 is built from 15 residues. CDR1 and CDR2 (germline): SGHAT, FQNNGV. The ends lost 3 bases at V and 3 bases at J; junction bases unmatched: 5. DNA for the CDR3: TGTGCCAGCAGCTTCGCCGGGAGGAACTACAATGAGCAGTTCTTC. Translation: CASSFAGRNYNEQFF.

The J gene is TRBJ2-3, the V gene TRBV18; tentatively, D is TRBD2 (5 bases). V lost 3 bases and J 0 bases, leaving 16 bases between the germline ends. Germline-derived CDR1 and CDR2 are KGHSH and LQKENI. The CDR3 totals 17 residues. This chain's CDR3 is CASSPIPLAGSTDTQYF. The CDR3 nucleotides are TGTGCCAGCTCACCCATCCCCCTGGCGGGTAGCACAGATACGCAGTATTTT.

DNA of the CDR3: TGTGCCAGTGTAAATCGGGACTCTCATGAGCAGTTCTTC. It yields the protein CASVNRDSHEQFF. J is TRBJ2-1 and V is TRBV12-3 or TRBV12-4; the D gene is possibly TRBD2 (6 bases). The CDR3 is 13 residues long. V was cut by 9 bases and J by 8 bases, with 17 bases left in between.

This clone showed up just a few times. The chain couples TRBV10-2 to TRBJ2-1; 11 bases match TRBD2. The V and J ends lost 5 bases and 6 bases, in that order; junction bases with no gene match: 6. This CDR3 has 15 amino acids. Germline V CDR1 and CDR2: WSHSY, SAAADI. DNA for the CDR3: TGCGCCAGCAGTCTAGTAGCGGGGGGGCGCAATGAGCAGTTCTTC. Its protein is CASSLVAGGRNEQFF.

This clone is a singleton in its sample. The chain has TRBV9 and TRBJ2-1, with D possibly being TRBD2 (6 bases). V was trimmed by 2 bases and J by 4 bases, leaving 13 bases between them. Germline assignment: CDR1 SGDLS and CDR2 YYNGEE. The CDR3 totals 15 residues. For the CDR3, the DNA is TGTGCCAGCAGCGTCGGTACTAGCCTTTACAATGAGCAGTTCTTC. It yields the protein CASSVGTSLYNEQFF.

This clone appeared a single time. The rearrangement links TRBV12-5 to TRBJ2-1; 10 positions match TRBD2. The CDR3 extends over 16 amino acids. Germline values: CDR1 LGHNT, CDR2 FRNRAP. J gave up 10 bases and V 1 base, and 10 bases lay outside the gene matches. The CDR3 loop reads CASGLALAGPVGEQFF. DNA for the CDR3: TGTGCTAGTGGTTTGGCACTAGCGGGACCGGTTGGGGAGCAGTTCTTC.

The CDR3 protein is CASSPGTRVFDEQFF. In DNA form, the CDR3 reads TGTGCCAGCAGCCCCGGGACTAGAGTTTTTGATGAGCAGTTCTTC. The chain is built from TRBV3-1 (or the pseudogene TRBV3-2) and TRBJ2-1; TRBD2 matches at 8 bases. Germline lookup yields CDR1 LGHDT and CDR2 YNNKEL (reference sequence). This CDR3 has 15 amino acids. J was trimmed by 8 bases and V by 4 bases; bases with no gene match: 10.

The gene calls are TRBV5-8 and TRBJ1-1; TRBD1 might be the D (5 bases). V lost 2 bases and J lost 10, with 12 bases in between. Germline V gives CDR1 SGHTS, CDR2 YDEGEE. The CDR3 spans 12 residues. CDR3: CASSFRQPRAFF. As DNA, the CDR3 is TGTGCCAGCAGCTTCCGACAGCCTAGAGCTTTCTTT.

This clone has a handful of counts. This rearrangement joins TRBV7-9 to TRBJ1-2, with D possibly matching TRBD1 (6 bases). V shed 2 bases and J shed 6 bases, with 10 bases lying between them. From germline, CDR1 is SEHNR and CDR2 FQNEAQ (reference sequence). The CDR3 has 13 residues. CDR3 residues: CASSLRGGDGYTF. The CDR3 nucleotides read TGTGCCAGCAGCTTAAGGGGGGGTGATGGCTACACCTTC.

This chain joins TRBV6-1 and TRBJ2-7, with a tentative D call TRBD2 (6 bases). Germline CDR1 is MNHNS and CDR2 is SASEGT. CDR3 length equals 13 residues. Trimming left V 3 bases short and J 6 bases short, with 12 bases between. Here the CDR3 DNA reads TGTGCCAGCAGTGAGCGCGGGGTGGGCGAGCAGTACTTC. It is translated as CASSERGVGEQYF.

This sequence joins TRBV4-1 and TRBJ2-1; D may be TRBD2 (6 bases). Germline lookup yields CDR1 MGHRA and CDR2 YSYEKL. The length of the CDR3 is 16 residues. The V gene lost 6 bases and the J gene lost 0 bases, with 15 bases spanning the gap. DNA for the CDR3: TGCGCCAGCAGTCTCGGAGGGCGGAGCTCCTACAATGAGCAGTTCTTC. It translates to CASSLGGRSSYNEQFF.

The rearrangement uses TRBV6-5 and TRBJ2-5; 7 nucleotides line up with TRBD2. The CDR3 consists of 14 residues. Germline CDR1 and CDR2: MNHEY and SVGAGI. The V gene end was trimmed by 7 bases and the J gene end by 5 bases; junction bases not matched to a gene: 10. CDR3 DNA: TGTGCCAGCAAATCCAGCGGGGTGGTGGAGACCCAGTACTTC. It is translated as CASKSSGVVETQYF.

The chain uses TRBV7-9 and TRBJ2-5, with a tentative D call TRBD2 (6 bases). Germline lookup yields CDR1 SEHNR and CDR2 FQNEAQ (reference sequence). This CDR3 spans 16 amino acids. The V end lost 3 bases, the J end lost 2 bases, and 16 bases lay between the germline ends. The CDR3 nucleotides are TGTGCCAGCAGCTTTCCGGGGGACTGGGGGCAAGAGACCCAGTACTTC. It encodes CASSFPGDWGQETQYF. Combining the CDR3 with reference TRBV7-9 and TRBJ2-5 gives the whole variable domain DTGVSQNPRHKITKRGQNVTFRCDPISEHNRLYWYRQTLGQGPEFLTYFQNEAQLEKSRLLSDRFSAERPKGSFSTLEIQRTEQGDSAMYLCASSFPGDWGQETQYFGPGTRLLVL.

This clone is medium-sized within its sample. Other DNA sequences in this sample translate to the same CDR3. The rearrangement joins TRBV27 to TRBJ1-5; maybe TRBD1 (6 bases). Deletions cut 6 bases from V and 7 bases from J, with 13 bases between. The CDR3 totals 13 residues. Germline lookup yields CDR1 MNHEY and CDR2 SMNVEV (reference sequence). CDR3 residues: CASSPQGWQPQHF. The CDR3, as DNA: TGTGCCAGCAGCCCCCAGGGGTGGCAGCCCCAGCATTTT.

This clone was counted a single time. The chain recombines TRBV10-1 with TRBJ2-5; a weak D match, TRBD1 (5 bases). The CDR3 is 14 residues long. In germline, CDR1 is WNHNN, CDR2 SYGVQD (reference sequence). The V end was cut by 0 bases, the J end by 3 bases, with 8 bases between. DNA for the CDR3: TGCGCCAGCAGTGAGTCGAAGGGGAAAGAGACCCAGTACTTC. Protein: CASSESKGKETQYF.